This T cell receptor beta chain was found in a study of T cell repertoires in cytomegalovirus infection. Study in general: TCR beta signatures that were public indicated CMV infection and matching HLA type. Findings of the study overall: Cumulative public TCR beta family frequency identified carriers of CMV plus the relevant HLA. Within the response measured ex vivo, HLA-C-restricted CMV-specific TCR beta clonotypes were dominant.

TCRdb re-analysed the reads in MiXCR, keeping a single row per CDR3 protein. The data show about 530,000 distinct CDR3 sequences, less than 30% seen once. This clonotype was recorded many times. Its antigen remains unidentified. CDR1 and CDR2 (germline): SGHAT, FQNNGV. V was pared by 5 bases and J by 9 bases, with 8 bases of the junction left unmatched. CDR3 length: 14 amino acids. The source of this sequence is a human donor in good health (CMV status not recorded). Some clones in this sample may be carry-over from other donors' samples. The chain employs TRBV11-2 and TRBJ2-1; 9 positions agree with TRBD1. The sample taken for sequencing was PBMCs. The CDR3 protein is CASSVRDRASEQFF. The CDR3 DNA reads as TGTGCCAGCAGCGTCCGGGACAGGGCGAGTGAGCAGTTCTTC.